This T cell receptor (beta chain) was recovered during a study of PD-1 blockade in mismatch repair-deficient tumors. About the study: Patients had around 11 mismatch repair-deficient cancer types, all previously treated and progressing.

In germline, CDR1 is MDHEN, CDR2 SYDVKM. The CDR3 runs 15 residues. V was clipped by 5 bases and J by 5 bases; unmatched bases: 7. Points on this clone: Its antigen is not identified.

Time point: approximately 10-day in vitro stimulation with candidate neoantigen peptide 4. PCR or immunohistochemistry showed mismatch repair deficiency in every enrolled patient. An identically run culture lacking peptide was the fold-change baseline. Libraries were prepared by immunoSEQ multiplex PCR; TCRdb keeps only in-frame clonotypes and omits some of them. The table lists about 14,000 clones, roughly 84% of them singletons, with about a fifth in the top ten. This chain joins TRBV28 and TRBJ2-1; 9 positions match TRBD2. The sequence was collected from an adult with mismatch repair-deficient cancer. The specimen comprised cells cultured in vitro, sampled from a patient treated with pembrolizumab. The CDR3 region is CASSPSGRLHNEQFF. CDR3 sequence (DNA): TGTGCCAGCAGTCCCAGCGGGAGGCTCCACAATGAGCAGTTCTTC.